The 23 T cell receptor beta chains below all came from one sample that was sequenced in a study of T-cell memory formation after mild COVID-19. TCRdb redid the calling of the 5' RACE reads with MiXCR, one entry per CDR3 protein. The table has 250,000 to 350,000 distinct CDR3 sequences, roughly a fifth seen once. The sequenced sample was PBMCs or a T cell subset sorted from them (not recorded which). These receptors all stem from a young man who had mild COVID-19 (a few samples of this study predate the infection). Cell type and time point are not known.

Only a few counts were recorded for this clonotype. The chain couples TRBV20-1 to TRBJ2-7; no clear D. This CDR3 has 13 amino acids. The V and J ends lost 2 bases and 4 bases respectively, with 12 bases between them. Germline V gene sequence: CDR1 DFQATT, CDR2 SNEGSKA (reference sequence). Written as DNA, the CDR3 is TGCAGTGCTAGATGGGCCGAGTCGTACGAGCAGTACTTC. Translated: CSARWAESYEQYF.

This clonotype was observed a handful of times. The genes are TRBV5-1 and TRBJ1-1; D is possibly TRBD1 (5 bases). V lost 5 bases to trimming and J lost 1 base, with 9 bases between them. The CDR3 covers 13 residues. CDR1 is SGHRS, CDR2 YFSETQ, per germline. CDR3 amino acids: CASRGTQNTEAFF. The CDR3 DNA follows: TGCGCCAGCAGAGGGACGCAGAACACTGAAGCTTTCTTT.

This clonotype was seen a handful of times. CDR3 sequence (DNA): TGTGCCAGCAGTCCGCTAGCGGGGGAAGATCAAGAGACCCAGTACTTC. Translation: CASSPLAGEDQETQYF. The genes are TRBV6-2 or TRBV6-3 and TRBJ2-5; TRBD2 matches at 10 bases. The J segment lost 2 bases and the V segment lost 5 bases, leaving 8 bases of the junction unmatched. This CDR3 has 16 amino acids. Germline V gene data show CDR1 as MNHEY and CDR2 as SVGEGT.

This clonotype was counted a few times. The chain combines TRBV9 with TRBJ2-5; 8 bases line up with TRBD2. The CDR3 extends over 15 amino acids. With 4 bases clipped from V and 5 bases from J, the junction kept 10 bases outside the gene matches. Germline loops: CDR1 SGDLS, CDR2 YYNGEE. In DNA, the CDR3 is TGTGCCAGCAGCTCCTCCCCGGGGGGGCACGAGACCCAGTACTTC. Its protein is CASSSSPGGHETQYF. Full variable domain (remainder filled in from reference TRBV9 and TRBJ2-5): DSGVTQTPKHLITATGQRVTLRCSPRSGDLSVYWYQQSLDQGLQFLIQYYNGEERAKGNILERFSAQQFPDLHSELNLSSLELGDSALYFCASSSSPGGHETQYFGPGTRLLVL.

This clonotype was counted a few times. This rearrangement joins TRBV9 to TRBJ1-2; D is unresolved. The CDR3 totals 15 residues. V dropped 3 bases and J dropped 7 bases, with 19 bases sitting between them. Germline values: CDR1 SGDLS, CDR2 YYNGEE. The CDR3 is CASSAGGLGGSGYTF. DNA for the CDR3: TGTGCCAGCAGCGCAGGAGGGCTTGGAGGCTCTGGCTACACCTTC.

The DNA of the CDR3 is TGTGCCAGTAGTGTCCGGACAGGGGGTCCCTACGAGCAGTACTTC. This translates into CASSVRTGGPYEQYF. The chain joins TRBV19 to TRBJ2-7, with TRBD1 identical over 10 bases. The J segment lost 2 bases and the V segment lost 5 bases, leaving 6 bases of the junction unmatched. CDR3 size: 15 residues. Germline CDR1 LNHDA, CDR2 SQIVND (reference sequence).

The V call is TRBV9, the J call TRBJ2-5; tentatively, D is TRBD2 (6 bases). Germline V gives CDR1 SGDLS, CDR2 YYNGEE. Trimming cost V 3 bases and J 4 bases, with 10 bases left between them. The CDR3 covers 13 residues. CDR3 coding DNA: TGTGCCAGCAGCGCGCGACTAGGAGAGACCCAGTACTTC. It translates to CASSARLGETQYF.

This clonotype has more than one count but fewer than ten. This chain joins TRBV20-1 and TRBJ2-5, with unresolved D. Trimming stripped 0 bases from V and 7 bases from J, with 12 bases between. The CDR3 length is 13 residues. The germline gives CDR1 DFQATT, CDR2 SNEGSKA (reference sequence). The CDR3 nucleotides are TGCAGTGCTAGAGACCTAGAATTGGGGACCCAGTACTTC. Translated: CSARDLELGTQYF.

This sequence joins TRBV11-2 and TRBJ2-5; 8 nucleotides line up with TRBD1. V lost 5 bases and J lost 2; bases outside the gene matches: 7. This CDR3 has 15 amino acids. CDR1 SGHAT and CDR2 FQNNGV come from the germline V gene. The CDR3 loop is CASSPSDRVQETQYF. CDR3 coding DNA: TGTGCCAGCAGCCCCTCGGACAGGGTACAAGAGACCCAGTACTTC.

The rearrangement uses TRBV5-5 and TRBJ2-1, with 7 bases lining up with TRBD2. The CDR3 has 17 residues. CDR1 and CDR2 (germline): SGHKS, YYEKEE (reference sequence). The V gene end was trimmed by 2 bases and the J gene end by 0 bases; junction bases not matched to a gene: 8. CDR3 in DNA: TGTGCCAGCAGCTTCGCCGGGGGGACTTACTCCTACAATGAGCAGTTCTTC. Protein: CASSFAGGTYSYNEQFF.

The chain uses TRBV7-6 and TRBJ2-7; possible D gene TRBD2, 5 bases. The CDR3 consists of 14 residues. Deletions cut 4 bases from V and 2 bases from J, with 12 bases between. Germline V gives CDR1 SGHVS, CDR2 FNYEAQ. CDR3 DNA sequence: TGTGCCAGCAGCTCCGGTGGGAGCGCCTACGAGCAGTACTTC. Translation gives CASSSGGSAYEQYF.

This clonotype has at least ten counts. The chain employs TRBV7-3 and TRBJ2-7; tentatively, D is TRBD1 (5 bases). The CDR3 contains 14 residues. V gave up 2 bases and J gave up 3 bases, with 11 bases separating them. Per germline, CDR1 SGHTA and CDR2 FQGTGA. CDR3 residues: CASSLHPGRYEQYV. CDR3 nucleotide sequence: TGTGCCAGCAGCTTACACCCAGGGCGCTACGAGCAGTACGTC.

The chain has TRBV18 and TRBJ2-5; a possible D gene is TRBD1 (5 bases). The CDR3 consists of 13 residues. V gave up 6 bases and J gave up 2 bases, with 10 bases separating them. From germline, CDR1 is KGHSH and CDR2 LQKENI. CDR3: CASSQDIQETQYF. The CDR3 DNA is TGTGCCAGCTCCCAGGACATTCAAGAGACCCAGTACTTC.

DNA of the CDR3: TGTGCCAGCAGTTATTTAACACCGGGACAGGGAGTCTATGGCTACACCTTC. The encoded protein is CASSYLTPGQGVYGYTF. This chain links TRBV6-2 or TRBV6-3 with TRBJ1-2; TRBD1 matches at 9 bases. Germline loops: CDR1 MNHEY, CDR2 SVGEGT. The CDR3 spans 17 residues. The V segment lost 3 bases and the J segment 4 bases; nucleotides outside the gene matches: 12.

This chain joins TRBV6-7 and TRBJ2-2; D not certain. TRBV6-7 is identified as an open reading frame with a role that is uncertain. The length of the CDR3 is 14 residues. V was cut by 6 bases and J by 1 base, with 9 bases left in between. CDR3 in DNA: TGTGCCAGCAGAAGTGACAAGAACACCGGGGAGCTGTTTTTT. Amino acid sequence: CASRSDKNTGELFF.

The rearrangement links TRBV7-2 to TRBJ1-1; unclear D gene. Trimming cost V 5 bases and J 6 bases, with 19 bases left between them. The CDR3 loop spans 15 amino acids. Germline V gene sequence: CDR1 SGHTA, CDR2 FQGNSA. CDR3 DNA: TGTGCCAGCAGCCCAACCCTTGAGAGTGGGGCTGAAGCTTTCTTT. Encoded protein: CASSPTLESGAEAFF. The whole variable domain, filled in from reference TRBV7-2 and TRBJ1-1, reads GAGVSQSPSNKVTEKGKDVELRCDPISGHTALYWYRQSLGQGLEFLIYFQGNSAPDKSGLPSDRFSAERTGGSVSTLTIQRTQQEDSAVYLCASSPTLESGAEAFFGQGTRLTVV.

The chain is built from TRBV7-8 and TRBJ2-3, with D tentatively TRBD2 (5 bases). V gave up 5 bases and J gave up 4 bases, with 22 bases separating them. In germline, CDR1 is SGHVS, CDR2 FQNEAQ. This CDR3 is 17 amino acids long. The CDR3 DNA is TGTGCCAGCAGCGGACTCAGAAGGGTTCTTGAGGCAGATACGCAGTATTTT. Translation gives CASSGLRRVLEADTQYF.

The sample holds a few counts of this clonotype. This rearrangement joins TRBV5-1 to TRBJ1-2, with unresolved D. The CDR3 has 14 amino acids. V was pared by 1 base and J by 2 bases, with 9 bases between. Germline lookup yields CDR1 SGHRS and CDR2 YFSETQ. CDR3 DNA sequence: TGCGCCAGCAGCTTGTTTGCCCCCAACTATGGCTACACCTTC. Protein sequence: CASSLFAPNYGYTF.

In this sample, this clonotype turned up a few times. This sequence joins TRBV10-1 and TRBJ2-7; D is undetermined. The germline V gene has CDR1 WNHNN and CDR2 SYGVQD (reference sequence). CDR3 length: 8 residues. V was cut by 7 bases and J by 9 bases, with 4 bases left in between. Written as DNA, the CDR3 is TGCGCCAGCATCGTGCAGTACGTC. It translates to CASIVQYV.

Here the CDR3 reads CASRYSGQGPYGYTF. CDR3 nucleotide sequence: TGTGCCAGCAGATATAGCGGACAGGGTCCCTATGGCTACACCTTC. This chain joins TRBV6-5 and TRBJ1-2, with TRBD1 identical over 8 bases. Trimming cost V 6 bases and J 4 bases; bases outside gene matches: 10. The CDR3 runs to 15 residues. In germline, CDR1 is MNHEY, CDR2 SVGAGI.

The gene calls are TRBV5-1 and TRBJ2-2; TRBD1 might be the D (6 bases). CDR1 SGHRS and CDR2 YFSETQ come from the germline V gene. V was trimmed by 4 bases and J by 0 bases, leaving 16 bases between them. The CDR3 has 17 amino acids. CDR3 sequence: CASSPKTGRANTGELFF. In DNA, the CDR3 is TGCGCCAGCAGCCCAAAGACAGGTCGCGCGAACACCGGGGAGCTGTTTTTT.

The chain combines TRBV11-2 with TRBJ2-5, with 10 positions matching TRBD1. CDR3 length equals 16 residues. V was pared by 3 bases and J by 5 bases, with 9 bases of the junction left unmatched. Germline V CDR1 and CDR2: SGHAT, FQNNGV. The CDR3 loop reads CASSFRDRGYGETQYF. The CDR3 region has the DNA TGTGCCAGCAGCTTTCGGGACAGGGGATATGGGGAGACCCAGTACTTC. The entire variable domain, with the rest obtained from reference TRBV11-2 and TRBJ2-5, is as follows: EAGVAQSPRYKIIEKRQSVAFWCNPISGHATLYWYQQILGQGPKLLIQFQNNGVVDDSQLPKDRFSAERLKGVDSTLKIQPAKLEDSAVYLCASSFRDRGYGETQYFGPGTRLLVL.

This clonotype came up many times. The V gene is TRBV5-6, the J gene TRBJ2-3; D tentatively reads TRBD1 or TRBD2 (5 bases each). The CDR3 extends over 15 amino acids. Trimming pared 4 bases from V and 1 base from J, leaving 13 bases between. The germline V gene has CDR1 SGHDT and CDR2 YYEEEE. Written as DNA, the CDR3 is TGTGCCAGCAGCCTCGGGACCGCAGGCACAGATACGCAGTATTTT. It translates to CASSLGTAGTDTQYF.